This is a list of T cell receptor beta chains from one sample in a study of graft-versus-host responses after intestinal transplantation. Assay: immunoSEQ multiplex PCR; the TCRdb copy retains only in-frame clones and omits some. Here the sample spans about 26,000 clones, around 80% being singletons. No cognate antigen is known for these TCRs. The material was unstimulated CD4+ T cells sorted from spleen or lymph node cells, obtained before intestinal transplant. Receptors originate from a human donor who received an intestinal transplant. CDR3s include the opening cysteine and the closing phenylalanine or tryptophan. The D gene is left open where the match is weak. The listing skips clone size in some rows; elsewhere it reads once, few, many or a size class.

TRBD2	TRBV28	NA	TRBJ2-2	TGTGCCAGCAGTCTAGCGGGAGCGAACACCGGGGAGCTGTTTTTT	CASSLAGANTGELFF
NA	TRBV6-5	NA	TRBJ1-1	TGTGCCAGCAAACGGGGTCCTATGAACACTGAAGCTTTCTTT	CASKRGPMNTEAFF
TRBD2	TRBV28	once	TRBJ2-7	TGTGCCAGCAGTTTAATTAGCGGGAGTTACGAGCAGTACTTC	CASSLISGSYEQYF
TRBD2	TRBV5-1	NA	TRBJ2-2	TGCGCCAGCAGCTTGCCCTCACTAGCGGGAGTGAACACCGGGGAGCTGTTTTTT	CASSLPSLAGVNTGELFF
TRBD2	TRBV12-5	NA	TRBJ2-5	TGTGCTAGTGGTTTGACTAGCGGGGGGGAGACCCAGTACTTC	CASGLTSGGETQYF
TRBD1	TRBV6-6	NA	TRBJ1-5	TGTGCCAGCAGTTTTACAGGGGGCCCTCAGCCCCAGCATTTT	CASSFTGGPQPQHF
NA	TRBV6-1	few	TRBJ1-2	TGTGCCAGCAGCGGGAGCCCGGGTGGCTACACCTTC	CASSGSPGGYTF
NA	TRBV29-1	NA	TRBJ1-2	TGCAGCGTTGATGGCTACACCTTC	CSVDGYTF
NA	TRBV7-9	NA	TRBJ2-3	TGTGCCAGCAGCGTCACAGATACGCAGTATTTT	CASSVTDTQYF
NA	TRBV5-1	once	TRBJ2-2	TGCGCCAGCAGCTTGGAAGGGACGCTAATCACCGGGGAGCTGTTTTTT	CASSLEGTLITGELFF
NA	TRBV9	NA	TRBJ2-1	TGTGCCAGCAGCGTAGTCGGCGTAGGCTCCCACAATGAGCAGTTCTTC	CASSVVGVGSHNEQFF
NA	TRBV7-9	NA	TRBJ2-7	TGTGCCAGCAGCTTGGTCTCGGCAGGGGGGGATTACGAGCAGTACTTC	CASSLVSAGGDYEQYF
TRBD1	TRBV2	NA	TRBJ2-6	TGTGCCAGCAGACAGGGGGCTGGGGCCAACGTCCTGACTTTC	CASRQGAGANVLTF
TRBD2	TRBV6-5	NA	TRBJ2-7	TGTCCCCAGCCCTCCAGGGAGGGCGAGCAGTACTTC	CPQPSREGEQYF
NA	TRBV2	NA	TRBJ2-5	TGTGCCAGCAGTGAAGGGCAGGGTGGAGAGACCCAGTACTTC	CASSEGQGGETQYF
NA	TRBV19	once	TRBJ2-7	TGTGCCAGTAGTATACAAGGGACTGGTGACTACGAGCAGTACTTC	CASSIQGTGDYEQYF
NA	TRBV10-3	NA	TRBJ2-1	TGTGCCATCAGTCCCGGGCCCTACAATGAGCAGTTCTTC	CAISPGPYNEQFF
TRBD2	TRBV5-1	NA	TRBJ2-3	TGCGCCAGCAGCCCCGGACTAGCGGGGGGGCGAGATACGCAGTATTTT	CASSPGLAGGRDTQYF
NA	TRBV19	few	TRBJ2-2	TGTGCCAGTGGGGGCTTTACCGGGGAGCTGTTTTTT	CASGGFTGELFF
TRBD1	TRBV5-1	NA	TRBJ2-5	TGCGCCAGCAGTCCGACAGGGGGACAAGAGACCCAGTACTTC	CASSPTGGQETQYF
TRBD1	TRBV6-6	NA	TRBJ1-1	TGTGCCAGCAGTTACAGGGGGGGGACAGGGGACACTGAAGCTTTCTTT	CASSYRGGTGDTEAFF
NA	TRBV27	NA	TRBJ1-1	TGTGCCAGCAGTACCTCGACACGCCAGAACACTGAAGCTTTCTTT	CASSTSTRQNTEAFF
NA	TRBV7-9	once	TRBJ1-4	TGTGCCAGCAGCTTTGGGGACACAACTAATGAAAAACTGTTTTTT	CASSFGDTTNEKLFF
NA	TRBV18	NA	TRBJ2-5	TGTGCCAGCTCACCCGGCATCAAAGAGACCCAGTACTTC	CASSPGIKETQYF
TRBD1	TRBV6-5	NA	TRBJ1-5	TGTGCCAGCACCCCAGGGCTACAGGGGGGCCAGCCCCAGCATTTT	CASTPGLQGGQPQHF
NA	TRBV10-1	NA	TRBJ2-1	TGCGCCAGCAGTGAAAAGAGGTGGCTAGCCGATCCTGCCCCCCAGTTCTTC	CASSEKRWLADPAPQFF
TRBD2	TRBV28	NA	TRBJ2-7	TGTGCCAGCAGTCTACTAGCGACCTACGAGCAGTACTTC	CASSLLATYEQYF
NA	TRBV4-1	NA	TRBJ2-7	TGCGCCAGCAGCCAAGATGGGAGCTCCTACGAGCAGTACTTC	CASSQDGSSYEQYF
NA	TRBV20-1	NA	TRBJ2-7	TGCAGTGCTAGGGCTCACGGCGAGCAGTACTTC	CSARAHGEQYF
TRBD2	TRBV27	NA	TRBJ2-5	TGTGCCAGCAGTGAACCCTCTAGCGGGAGGGCCCAGCGGTACTTC	CASSEPSSGRAQRYF
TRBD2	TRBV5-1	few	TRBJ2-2	TGCGCCAGCAGCTTGAATGTCGGACTAGCGGGAGTCGGCGGGGAGCTGTTTTTT	CASSLNVGLAGVGGELFF
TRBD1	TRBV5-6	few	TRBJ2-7	TGTGCCAGCAGCGGACAGGGCCACTACGAGCAGTACTTC	CASSGQGHYEQYF
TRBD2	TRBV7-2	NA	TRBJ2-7	TGTGCCAGCAGCTCAGGGACTAGCGGCCTCTACGAGCAGTACTTC	CASSSGTSGLYEQYF